This paragraph reports one TCR beta chain. Its antigen is unknown. These data originate in a study of cytomegalovirus exposure and HLA in healthy donors. Overall study findings and caveats: The investigators catalogued 150 or so TCR beta chains as cytomegalovirus-associated.

Trimming at V came to 2 bases and at J to 3 bases, leaving 2 bases not matched to a gene. Germline CDR1 reads GTSNPN; CDR2 reads SVGIG (reference sequence). This CDR3 is built from 13 residues. PCR amplification relied on 60 Vbeta primers (plus 13 Jbeta primers). Repertoires were generated with immunoSEQ multiplex PCR, while TCRdb's copy carries only in-frame clones and drops some. The repertoire includes tens of thousands of clones, around 90% of them detected once, and 8% sits in the top ten. The TCR originated in a middle-aged woman in good health and CMV-seropositive. The material sequenced was PBMCs. V gene TRBV30 combines with J gene TRBJ1-1, with 8 bases aligning to TRBD1. As DNA, the CDR3 is TGTGCCTGGAGTATACAGGGGGACACTGAAGCTTTCTTT. It is translated as CAWSIQGDTEAFF.